This T cell receptor beta chain appears in the sequencing data of a study of shared clonotypes between healthy human individuals. In the study overall: For every donor, three CD4 naive, three CD4 memory, two CD8 naive and one CD8 memory plates were used.

Study outcomes and limitations: Estimated richness was generally greater in naive than memory subsets.

The germline gives CDR1 SGHRS, CDR2 YFSETQ. Germline trimming cut 2 bases from V and 2 bases from J; bases unmatched to any gene: 11. This CDR3 spans 17 amino acids. A word on this clone: The antigen remains unidentified.

Each subset's genomic DNA was shared equally among a number of immunoSEQ plates. Assay: immunoSEQ multiplex PCR; the TCRdb copy retains only in-frame clones and omits some. The data contain approximately 1,500,000 clones, 95% to 99% of them seen just once; the ten biggest clones take up 0.4% to 0.45%. This TCR came from a man younger than 40 in good health. Sequencing used naive CD4+ T cells sorted from blood. Subset denoted: CD45RA+ positively selected. The J gene is TRBJ2-7, the V gene TRBV5-1; the match to TRBD1 covers 9 bases. As DNA, the CDR3 is TGCGCCAGCAGCTTTAACCCTCCGGGACAGGGAACCTACGAGCAGTACTTC. This encodes CASSFNPPGQGTYEQYF.